The source of this T cell receptor beta chain is a study of T cells in Graves' hyperthyroidism and ophthalmopathy. The germline V gene encodes CDR1 SGHAT and CDR2 FQNNGV. The CDR3 extends over 15 amino acids. Trimming stripped 0 bases from V and 0 bases from J, with 8 bases between. Researchers amplified the TCR beta CDR3 regions from RNA transcripts. HTBI primers were the set used in a first-round RT-PCR of the TCR CDR3. TCRdb independently ran MiXCR on the multiplex PCR reads; one entry per CDR3 protein. The repertoire holds 530,000 or so distinct CDR3 sequences, around a quarter seen once, with about 11% in the top ten.

The chain joins TRBV11-2 to TRBJ1-2; D remains unclear. The TCR was taken from a woman aged 25 to 39 with Graves' ophthalmopathy. Input material: blood. The CDR3 sequence: CASSLDRITNYGYTF. CDR3 bases: TGTGCCAGCAGCTTAGATCGCATTACTAACTATGGCTACACCTTC.